These 27 T cell receptor beta chains came from one sample sequenced in a study of tumor-infiltrating lymphocytes in oesophageal squamous cell carcinoma. A single record per CDR3 protein comes from TCRdb applying MiXCR to the PCR reads. The sample records fewer than 11,000 distinct CDR3 sequences, 58% being singletons. The specimen sequenced was esophageal tumor tissue. The receptors here all came from a female donor with esophageal squamous cell carcinoma.

The chain recombines TRBV2 with TRBJ2-1; a weak D match, TRBD1 (5 bases). This CDR3 is built from 15 residues. V was clipped by 7 bases and J by 2 bases, with 15 bases between them. Germline V lookup: CDR1 SNHLY, CDR2 FYNNEI. CDR3 DNA sequence: TGTGCCAGCAAAGGGGCCAGTCCGACCTACAATGAGCAGTTCTTC. Residues: CASKGASPTYNEQFF.

The CDR3 region is CASSYPRLAEQFF. CDR3 in DNA: TGTGCCAGCAGTTACCCCCGACTAGCAGAGCAGTTCTTC. The chain has TRBV6-9 and TRBJ2-6; 7 bases fit TRBD2. Gene TRBJ2-1 matches the end of the DNA better, so the J call may be wrong. The length of the CDR3 is 13 residues. Germline loops: CDR1 MNHGY, CDR2 SVAAGI.

The chain uses TRBV7-6 and TRBJ2-1; perhaps TRBD1 as D (6 bases). The DNA end lines up better with TRBJ2-7; the J call may be wrong. The CDR3 covers 14 residues. CDR1 and CDR2 from the germline V gene are SGHVS and FNYEAQ. The CDR3 sequence is CASSLSGGGYEQYF. The CDR3 DNA reads as TGTGCCAGCAGCTTAAGTGGGGGCGGCTACGAGCAGTACTTC.

The chain recombines TRBV27 with TRBJ2-1; possibly TRBD1 or TRBD2 for D (6 bases each). This CDR3 has 15 amino acids. Trimming cost V 3 bases and J 9 bases, with 18 bases left between them. Germline V gene sequence: CDR1 MNHEY, CDR2 SMNVEV (reference sequence). The CDR3 coding sequence is TGTGCCAGCAGTTTGCTGGGGGCGGGAATAGGTGAGCAGTTCTTC. Its translation is CASSLLGAGIGEQFF.

A few counts support this clonotype. The rearrangement joins TRBV28 to TRBJ2-1, with 7 bases matching TRBD2. The CDR3 is made up of 15 amino acids. Germline values: CDR1 MDHEN, CDR2 SYDVKM. The trim removed 3 bases at V and 4 bases at J, leaving 6 bases unmatched. CDR3 DNA: TGTGCCAGCAGTTTGGGGGGGAGTACTTACAATGAGCAGTTCTTC. Translation gives CASSLGGSTYNEQFF.

The rearrangement uses TRBV7-9 and TRBJ2-1, with TRBD1 as a possible D gene (6 bases). The DNA end is more similar to TRBJ2-7, so the J call may be wrong. Germline V gene lookup returns CDR1 SEHNR and CDR2 FQNEAQ (reference sequence). The CDR3 length is 14 residues. DNA for the CDR3: TGTGCCAGCAGCTTAGGTCAGGGGATTGGGGAGCAGTACTTC. Protein: CASSLGQGIGEQYF.

The sample holds one count of this clonotype. The chain uses TRBV7-9 and TRBJ1-2; D gene ambiguous. The closer fit of TRBJ2-7 to the DNA end suggests the J call may be wrong. Germline V lookup: CDR1 SEHNR, CDR2 FQNEAQ (reference sequence). The CDR3 is 11 amino acids. The CDR3 loop is CASSSTYEQYF. CDR3 DNA: TGTGCCAGCAGCTCTACCTACGAGCAGTACTTC.

This clonotype was detected once. V gene TRBV6-5 combines with J gene TRBJ2-5; D is uncertain. The J call is uncertain, as TRBJ2-1 better fits the DNA end. Germline CDR1 reads MNHEY; CDR2 reads SVGAGI. The CDR3 extends over 13 amino acids. The CDR3: CASSPEWYNEQFF. The CDR3 coding sequence is TGTGCCAGCAGTCCTGAATGGTACAATGAGCAGTTCTTC.

The chain employs TRBV11-2 and TRBJ2-7, with 10 bases identical to TRBD1. The end of the DNA aligns better with TRBJ2-5, so the J call may be wrong. Germline lookup yields CDR1 SGHAT and CDR2 FQNNGV. This CDR3 has 14 amino acids. CDR3 protein: CASTYRTGGETQYF. CDR3 sequence (DNA): TGTGCCAGCACCTACAGGACAGGGGGAGAGACCCAGTACTTC.

This clonotype was detected a few times. The rearrangement uses TRBV6-1 and TRBJ2-5; 7 nucleotides agree with TRBD2. In germline, CDR1 is MNHNS, CDR2 SASEGT. The CDR3 is 13 residues long. With V trimmed by 3 bases and J by 4 bases, 2 bases remained unmatched. The chain's CDR3 is CASSDSGRETQYF. The CDR3 DNA is TGTGCCAGCAGTGATAGCGGGCGAGAGACCCAGTACTTC.

There are many counts of this clonotype. The CDR3: CASSQRTTGNYNEQYF. In DNA, the CDR3 is TGTGCCAGCAGTCAACGGACGACAGGGAACTACAATGAGCAGTACTTC. The J gene is TRBJ2-4, the V gene TRBV6-1; TRBD1 matches 7 bases. Germline V lookup: CDR1 MNHNS, CDR2 SASEGT. CDR3 length: 16 amino acids. With 5 bases clipped from V and 13 bases from J, the junction kept 20 bases outside the gene matches.

V usage is TRBV12-3 or TRBV12-4 and J usage is TRBJ2-1; D possibly corresponds to TRBD1 (6 bases). The DNA end lines up better with TRBJ2-7; the J call may be wrong. The CDR3 length is 14 residues. The CDR3 sequence: CASSLDAQGTKQYF. CDR3 bases: TGTGCCAGCAGTTTAGATGCCCAGGGGACGAAGCAGTACTTC.

This sequence joins TRBV7-2 and TRBJ2-7, with D possibly being TRBD1 (6 bases). The better agreement between TRBJ2-5 and the DNA end casts doubt on the J call. CDR1 and CDR2 from the germline V gene are SGHTA and FQGNSA. The CDR3 length is 15 residues. CDR3 sequence: CASSLTGSPQETQYF. In DNA, the CDR3 is TGTGCCAGCAGCTTAACAGGGAGCCCCCAAGAGACCCAGTACTTC.

For this clonotype: A read error may produce the germline difference seen at one junction end. V and J are TRBV7-3 and TRBJ2-5, with 8 bases fitting TRBD1. In germline, CDR1 is SGHTA, CDR2 FQGTGA. The CDR3 is made up of 14 amino acids. The CDR3 region is CASSAGQGYSPLHF. CDR3 nucleotides: TGTGCCAGCAGCGCAGGACAGGGTTATTCACCCCTCCACTTC.

This clonotype rates as medium-sized. The V and J genes are TRBV7-9 and TRBJ2-7; 9 positions match TRBD1. Germline V gene sequence: CDR1 SEHNR, CDR2 FQNEAQ (reference sequence). CDR3 length: 16 amino acids. J lost 3 bases, V lost 4 bases, and 10 bases had no gene match. CDR3 region: CASSSCGQGPCYEQYF. The CDR3 region has the DNA TGTGCCAGCAGCTCTTGCGGACAGGGGCCTTGCTACGAGCAGTACTTC.

V is TRBV10-2 and J is TRBJ1-5; unclear D gene. This CDR3 region has 13 residues. V gave up 4 bases and J gave up 3 bases, with 7 bases separating them. The germline V gene has CDR1 WSHSY and CDR2 SAAADI. CDR3 region: CASSGRNNQPQHF. The CDR3 coding sequence is TGCGCCAGCAGTGGACGGAACAATCAGCCCCAGCATTTT.

This clonotype appeared many times. This chain joins TRBV3-1 and TRBJ1-4, with D tentatively TRBD1 (6 bases). The V gene's germline CDR1 is LGHDT and CDR2 YNNKEL (reference sequence). The V gene lost 0 bases and the J gene lost 11 bases, with 13 bases spanning the gap. CDR3 length: 14 amino acids. CDR3 in amino acids: CASSQDRNREKLFF. In nucleotides, the CDR3 is TGTGCCAGCAGCCAAGATCGCAACAGGGAGAAACTGTTTTTT.

This clonotype was observed at least ten times. V and J are TRBV20-1 and TRBJ2-1, with 8 bases that match TRBD2. Germline V gives CDR1 DFQATT, CDR2 SNEGSKA (reference sequence). Trimming at V came to 6 bases and at J to 6 bases, leaving 7 bases not matched to a gene. The length of the CDR3 is 13 residues. The CDR3 loop reads CSASGGEVNEQFF. The CDR3 DNA reads TGCAGTGCATCCGGGGGGGAAGTCAATGAGCAGTTCTTC.

This clonotype showed up just a few times. This chain links TRBV7-8 with TRBJ2-7; 8 bases are a match to TRBD2. The DNA end lines up better with TRBJ2-5; the J call may be wrong. The germline CDR1 and CDR2 sequences are SGHVS and FQNEAQ. The CDR3 is made up of 16 amino acids. CDR3 nucleotide sequence: TGTGCCAGCAGCTCGGGAGGCGGGGGGTCCATAGAGACCCAGTACTTC. It is translated as CASSSGGGGSIETQYF.

The CDR3 DNA sequence: TGTGCCACCAGTGACGGGACGGACACTGAAGCTTTCTTT. Translation gives CATSDGTDTEAFF. The rearrangement links TRBV24-1 to TRBJ1-1; D perhaps matches TRBD1 (5 bases). The CDR3 is 13 amino acids. CDR1 is KGHDR, CDR2 SFDVKD, per germline. V dropped 4 bases and J dropped 3 bases, with 8 bases sitting between them.

The chain uses TRBV6-2 or TRBV6-3 and TRBJ1-1; 10 bases are shared with TRBD2. Judging by the DNA end, TRBJ2-3 fits better; the J call may be wrong. This CDR3 contains 18 residues. Germline V gene sequence: CDR1 MNHEY, CDR2 SVGEGT. The CDR3 loop reads CASSYGFKAGGPTDTQYF. For the CDR3, the DNA is TGTGCCAGCAGTTACGGGTTTAAAGCGGGGGGGCCCACAGATACGCAGTATTTT.

This clonotype is medium-sized (0.01 to 0.1%) in the sample. The chain couples TRBV3-1 to TRBJ2-1, with TRBD2 identical over 10 bases. V trimming: 0 bases; J trimming: 4 bases; junction bases outside the gene matches: 9. The CDR3 length is 18 residues. Germline V gene lookup returns CDR1 LGHDT and CDR2 YNNKEL (reference sequence). CDR3 in DNA: TGTGCCAGCAGCCAAGATCCCCCTAGCGGGAGTTGGTACAATGAGCAGTTCTTC. Residues: CASSQDPPSGSWYNEQFF.

V is TRBV6-8 and J is TRBJ2-5; tentatively, D is TRBD2 (6 bases). The end of the DNA is better explained by TRBJ2-1, so the J call may be wrong. Germline CDR1 MNHGY, CDR2 SAAAGT. The CDR3 length is 14 residues. CDR3 bases: TGTGCTCTCCGTTCAGCGGGCACGTCCTACGAGCAGTTCTTC. It encodes CALRSAGTSYEQFF.

This chain uses TRBV12-3 or TRBV12-4 with TRBJ2-7; D call uncertain. The J call may be mistaken, given a closer DNA end match to TRBJ2-1. This CDR3 is built from 11 residues. The CDR3 loop is CASSFSDEQFF. CDR3 DNA sequence: TGTGCCAGCAGTTTTTCGGACGAGCAGTTCTTC.

CDR3 bases: TGTGCCAGCAGCTTAACAGGGGAGACTGAAGCTTTCTTT. It encodes CASSLTGETEAFF. The rearrangement links TRBV7-8 to TRBJ1-1; the match to TRBD1 covers 7 bases. Germline CDR1 SGHVS, CDR2 FQNEAQ. The trim removed 2 bases at V and 5 bases at J, leaving 2 bases unmatched. The length of the CDR3 is 13 residues.

This chain joins TRBV7-4 and TRBJ2-5; unclear D gene. The DNA end is more similar to TRBJ2-1, so the J call may be wrong. This CDR3 region has 16 residues. The germline V gene has CDR1 SGHVT and CDR2 SQSDAQ. The CDR3: CASSLVLTHLDNEQFF. In DNA form, the CDR3 reads TGTGCCAGCAGCTTAGTCCTTACTCACCTCGACAATGAGCAGTTCTTC.

The V call is TRBV6-1, the J call TRBJ2-4, with 9 positions matching TRBD1. The end of the DNA is better explained by TRBJ1-2, so the J call may be wrong. The CDR3 is 15 residues long. In germline, CDR1 is MNHNS, CDR2 SASEGT. The CDR3 spells CASSEGTGAPYGYTF. DNA of the CDR3: TGTGCCAGCAGTGAAGGGACAGGGGCCCCCTATGGCTACACCTTC.